The present entry profiles one T cell receptor (beta chain) with its context. Antigen: not known. A much bigger clone sits one base away, suggesting this may be a read error. The data were obtained in a study of breast tumors, draining lymph nodes, adjacent tissues. Regarding the study as a whole: Tumor TCR diversity was below lymph nodes but above nontumor tissue. Luminal-like breast cancer showed significantly greater tumor-nontumor repertoire similarity than basal-like breast cancer did.

The CDR3 is 15 residues long. Looked up from germline, CDR1 is GTSNPN and CDR2 is SVGIG (reference sequence). TCRdb re-analysed the multiplex PCR reads in MiXCR, keeping a single row per CDR3 protein. Of fewer than 150,000 distinct CDR3 sequences listed, approximately 22% are singletons. Breast cancer patients provided tissue from their axillary draining lymph nodes. The specimen was axillary lymph node tissue. The chain has TRBV30 and TRBJ2-5, with TRBD2 matching 7 bases. This TCR was sampled from a female donor with breast cancer. Some clones in this sample may be carry-over from other donors' samples. This CDR3 reads CVWSVEGLPQETQYF. The CDR3 DNA sequence: TGTGTCTGGAGTGTGGAGGGACTACCGCAAGAGACCCAGTACTTC.